The rows below give T cell receptor beta chains drawn from one sample of a study of low-dose radiotherapy and immunotherapy resistance in tumors. From the reads, TCRdb called clonotypes with MiXCR, one entry per CDR3 protein. This repertoire shows about 89,000 distinct CDR3 sequences, more than 8.5% found once; its top ten account for 1%. This specimen consisted of PBMCs, obtained before treatment. The receptor set was obtained from a male donor with prostate cancer. Both conserved end residues are part of each CDR3. Fields, in order: V gene, clone size, J gene, D gene, CDR3 protein, CDR3 DNA. The D gene is left open where the match is weak. Some rows mark clone size as missing; the rest say once, few, many or name a class of expanded clone.

>TRBV7-2|many|TRBJ1-6|TRBD1
CASSLITGGYNSPLHF
TGTGCCAGCAGCTTAATTACAGGGGGTTATAATTCACCCCTCCACTTT
>TRBV5-5|many|TRBJ2-7|TRBD1
CASSPGQGAREQYF
TGTGCCAGCAGCCCGGGACAGGGGGCGAGGGAGCAGTACTTC
>TRBV28|many|TRBJ2-7|NA
CASSLANSYEQYF
TGTGCCAGCAGTTTAGCCAATTCCTACGAGCAGTACTTC
>TRBV20-1|many|TRBJ2-1|TRBD2
CSARLAGGSNEQFF
TGCAGTGCTAGGCTAGCGGGAGGAAGCAATGAGCAGTTCTTC
>TRBV16|many|TRBJ2-1|NA
CASSQSRAQGGNDEQFF
TGTGCCAGCAGCCAATCGAGAGCGCAGGGGGGTAACGATGAGCAGTTCTTC
>TRBV14|many|TRBJ1-3|NA
CASSPSGVSGNTIYF
TGTGCCAGCAGCCCCTCCGGAGTCTCTGGAAACACCATATATTTT
>TRBV13|many|TRBJ1-1|TRBD1
CASSSRTGNTEAFF
TGTGCCAGCAGCTCCCGGACAGGGAACACTGAAGCTTTCTTT
>TRBV28|many|TRBJ2-7|NA
CASSLIPASYEQYF
TGTGCCAGCAGTTTAATTCCAGCCTCCTACGAGCAGTACTTC
>TRBV9|many|TRBJ1-4|NA
CASSLGGSNEKLFF
TGTGCCAGCAGCCTCGGGGGGTCTAATGAAAAACTGTTTTTT
>TRBV12-3/TRBV12-4|many|TRBJ1-1|NA
CASSLTGLNTEAFF
TGTGCCAGCAGTTTAACAGGGCTGAACACTGAAGCTTTCTTT
>TRBV20-1|many|TRBJ1-2|NA
CSASLAARAGGYTF
TGCAGTGCTAGTTTGGCAGCTCGGGCTGGGGGCTACACCTTC
>TRBV6-2/TRBV6-3|many|TRBJ2-7|NA
CASSYSQEIYEQYF
TGTGCCAGCAGTTACAGCCAGGAGATCTACGAGCAGTACTTC
>TRBV7-2|many|TRBJ2-2|NA
CASSLVGSSTGELFF
TGTGCCAGCAGCTTAGTCGGGTCGTCCACCGGGGAGCTGTTTTTT
>TRBV29-1|many|TRBJ2-7|NA
CSVCLSGVHEQYF
TGCAGCGTTTGCCTATCCGGGGTCCACGAGCAGTACTTC
>TRBV27|NA|TRBJ2-1|TRBD2
CSRGRANYEQFF
TGTTCCAGAGGGAGGGCCAACTATGAGCAGTTCTTC
>TRBV4-3|many|TRBJ1-1|NA
CASSQGLRRNTEAFF
TGCGCCAGCAGCCAAGGTCTAAGGAGGAACACTGAAGCTTTCTTT
>TRBV29-1|NA|TRBJ2-7|NA
CSVSQRTEQYF
TGCAGCGTTAGTCAGCGGACCGAGCAGTACTTC
>TRBV27|many|TRBJ2-7|NA
CASRPLGLGRDEQYF
TGTGCCAGCAGGCCTCTCGGACTGGGAAGGGACGAGCAGTACTTC
>TRBV23-1|many|TRBJ1-6|NA
CASSQSLRAYNSPLHF
TGCGCCAGCAGTCAATCCCTCAGGGCCTATAATTCACCCCTCCACTTT
>TRBV27|many|TRBJ2-1|NA
CATLSLERANEQFF
TGTGCCACCCTATCCCTAGAGAGGGCGAATGAGCAGTTCTTC
>TRBV18|many|TRBJ1-2|NA
CASSPEGEYGYTF
TGTGCCAGCTCACCTGAGGGAGAGTATGGCTACACCTTC
>TRBV7-2|medium-sized|TRBJ1-1|NA
CASSLQGYETEAFF
TGTGCCAGCAGCTTACAGGGTTATGAGACTGAAGCTTTCTTT
>TRBV6-2/TRBV6-3|many|TRBJ2-7|TRBD1
CASTLDRGHYEQYF
TGTGCCAGCACCCTGGACAGGGGGCATTACGAGCAGTACTTC
>TRBV7-9|many|TRBJ2-1|TRBD2
CASSLAGLAGVGQFF
TGTGCCAGCAGTCTAGCGGGACTAGCGGGAGTCGGGCAGTTCTTC
>TRBV28|many|TRBJ1-1|NA
CASSPSKGNTEAFF
TGTGCCAGCAGTCCTAGCAAGGGGAACACTGAAGCTTTCTTT
>TRBV6-2/TRBV6-3|many|TRBJ2-1|TRBD2
CASSYSLAGGSGEQFF
TGTGCCAGCAGTTACTCTCTAGCGGGAGGGTCTGGTGAGCAGTTCTTC
>TRBV7-2|many|TRBJ2-7|NA
CASSLKGSYEQYF
TGTGCCAGCAGCTTAAAGGGATCCTACGAGCAGTACTTC
>TRBV7-9|many|TRBJ1-1|NA
CASRQEGGLRTEAFF
TGTGCCAGCAGACAAGAGGGGGGGCTCCGGACTGAAGCTTTCTTT
>TRBV28|many|TRBJ2-7|NA
CASSLGRVYEQYF
TGTGCCAGCAGTTTGGGCAGAGTCTACGAGCAGTACTTC
>TRBV28|many|TRBJ2-7|NA
CASSRRVGRLEQYF
TGTGCCAGCAGCCGACGGGTCGGGCGTCTCGAGCAGTACTTC
>TRBV28|many|TRBJ1-5|NA
CASSLRDGYNQPQHF
TGTGCCAGCAGTCTCCGGGACGGATACAATCAGCCCCAGCATTTT
>TRBV5-1|many|TRBJ2-1|NA
CASRSSRPYNEQFF
TGCGCCAGCAGGTCCTCACGACCATACAATGAGCAGTTCTTC
>TRBV6-2/TRBV6-3|many|TRBJ1-5|NA
CASRTSRWGGNQPQHF
TGTGCCAGCAGAACTTCTAGATGGGGGGGAAATCAGCCCCAGCATTTT
>TRBV29-1|many|TRBJ2-5|NA
CSVPGTRGIQETQYF
TGCAGCGTGCCGGGAACTAGGGGGATCCAAGAGACCCAGTACTTC
>TRBV5-1|many|TRBJ2-1|TRBD2
CASSTTSGRYKSYNEQFF
TGCGCCAGCAGCACGACTAGCGGGAGGTACAAATCCTACAATGAGCAGTTCTTC
>TRBV6-5|many|TRBJ1-4|NA
CASSYRTTNEKLFF
TGTGCCAGCAGTTACAGGACAACTAATGAAAAACTGTTTTTT
>TRBV19|many|TRBJ2-7|NA
CASSPSDHPAYEQYF
TGTGCCAGTAGTCCGTCGGACCACCCAGCCTACGAGCAGTACTTC
>TRBV7-6|many|TRBJ1-2|NA
CASSRDGYYGYTF
TGTGCCAGCAGCCGGGACGGCTACTATGGCTACACCTTC
>TRBV5-4|NA|TRBJ2-5|NA
CASSLADTQETQYF
TGTGCCAGCAGCTTGGCGGACACCCAAGAGACCCAGTACTTC
>TRBV4-1|NA|TRBJ2-1|TRBD2
CASSRGGLAGVSDEQFF
TGCGCCAGCAGCCGAGGGGGACTAGCGGGAGTGTCAGATGAGCAGTTCTTC
>TRBV2|many|TRBJ2-7|TRBD1
CASRRDRGGGYEQYF
TGTGCCAGCAGGAGGGACAGGGGCGGAGGCTACGAGCAGTACTTC
>TRBV5-1|NA|TRBJ2-7|TRBD2
CASSPGGLAGSEQYF
TGCGCCAGCAGCCCGGGTGGATTAGCGGGAAGCGAGCAGTACTTC
>TRBV6-1|many|TRBJ1-3|NA
CASISEGGNTIYF
TGTGCCAGCATTTCGGAAGGGGGAAACACCATATATTTT
>TRBV3-1|many|TRBJ1-4|TRBD1
CASSLAGQGNEKLFF
TGTGCCAGCAGCCTCGCGGGACAGGGAAATGAAAAACTGTTTTTT
>TRBV15|few|TRBJ2-5|NA
CATSRVHLVQYF
TGTGCCACCAGCAGAGTCCATCTTGTCCAGTACTTC
>TRBV7-2|many|TRBJ1-1|NA
CASSLDVRGGTEAFF
TGTGCCAGCAGCTTAGATGTCAGGGGTGGAACTGAAGCTTTCTTT
>TRBV30|many|TRBJ2-1|NA
CAWNLGGTDEQFF
TGTGCCTGGAACCTGGGGGGTACGGATGAGCAGTTCTTC
>TRBV24-1|few|TRBJ2-1|TRBD1
CATSGRDRDGEQFF
TGTGCCACCAGTGGCCGGGACAGGGATGGAGAGCAGTTCTTC
>TRBV14|many|TRBJ1-4|NA
CASSQGQEIGTNEKLFF
TGTGCCAGCAGCCAAGGACAGGAGATCGGAACTAATGAAAAACTGTTTTTT
>TRBV29-1|many|TRBJ1-3|NA
CSVEVWQTTGNTIYF
TGCAGCGTTGAAGTCTGGCAGACGACTGGAAACACCATATATTTT
>TRBV4-1|many|TRBJ2-3|NA
CASSQAGTEDTQYF
TGCGCCAGCAGCCAGGCCGGGACCGAAGATACGCAGTATTTT
>TRBV23-1|many|TRBJ2-3|TRBD2
CASRRRGAQGTQYF
TGCGCCAGCCGACGGCGGGGGGCGCAGGGTACGCAGTATTTT
>TRBV4-2|many|TRBJ2-3|NA
CASSQDGSTDTQYF
TGTGCCAGCAGCCAAGATGGCAGCACAGATACGCAGTATTTT
>TRBV27|NA|TRBJ2-7|TRBD2
CASSSSTSGRSYEQYF
TGTGCCAGCAGTTCCTCTACTAGCGGGAGATCCTACGAGCAGTACTTC
>TRBV28|many|TRBJ2-7|NA
CASSLTWASYEQYF
TGTGCCAGCAGCCTCACTTGGGCCTCCTACGAGCAGTACTTC
>TRBV7-2|many|TRBJ2-7|NA
CASSSPIRGDYEQYF
TGTGCCAGCAGCTCCCCGATACGGGGTGACTACGAGCAGTACTTC
>TRBV25-1|many|TRBJ1-5|NA
CASREGGSNQPQHF
TGTGCCAGCAGGGAGGGAGGAAGCAATCAGCCCCAGCATTTT
>TRBV9|NA|TRBJ1-1|NA
CASSVMAVGGTEAFF
TGTGCCAGCAGCGTTATGGCCGTTGGTGGCACTGAAGCTTTCTTT
>TRBV9|NA|TRBJ2-2|TRBD2
CASTLGGARGGELFF
TGTGCCAGCACCCTCGGGGGGGCGCGAGGCGGGGAGCTGTTTTTT